Listed here are 19 T cell receptor beta chains from one sample, sequenced in a study of metastatic and nonmetastatic thyroid tumors. Thyroid surgery had not been preceded by any treatment in any patient. With MiXCR, TCRdb reprocessed the PCR reads. In the table there are roughly 8,700 clones, about 30% of which are singletons. What was sequenced was tumor tissue. The receptors were sampled from a female donor with papillary thyroid cancer or a benign thyroid nodule (not recorded which). Some clones in this sample may be carry-over from other donors' samples.

This sequence joins TRBV3-1 and TRBJ2-7; 8 bases align to TRBD2. V shed 3 bases, J shed 2 bases, and the junction held 3 bases outside the gene matches. Per germline, CDR1 LGHDT and CDR2 YNNKEL (reference sequence). This CDR3 is 14 amino acids long. CDR3 bases: TGTGCCAGCAGCCAGAGTAGCGGGACCTACGAGCAGTACTTC. Encoded protein: CASSQSSGTYEQYF.

The rearrangement links TRBV12-5 to TRBJ2-1; TRBD2 agrees at 12 bases. The germline V gene encodes CDR1 LGHNT and CDR2 FRNRAP. The CDR3 runs 19 residues. V gave up 3 bases and J gave up 0 bases; unmatched junction bases: 9. The CDR3: CASGLETSGSGTSYNEQFF. The CDR3 DNA reads as TGTGCTAGTGGTTTAGAGACTAGCGGGAGCGGGACCTCCTACAATGAGCAGTTCTTC. The full variable domain, its missing parts supplied by reference TRBV12-5 and TRBJ2-1, is DARVTQTPRHKVTEMGQEVTMRCQPILGHNTVFWYRQTMMQGLELLAYFRNRAPLDDSGMPKDRFSAEMPDATLATLKIQPSEPRDSAVYFCASGLETSGSGTSYNEQFFGPGTRLTVL.

For this clone: In the same sample, other DNA sequences code for this CDR3. This chain links TRBV7-2 with TRBJ2-7; maybe TRBD2 (6 bases). The germline V and J ends were trimmed by 1 base and 5 bases, with 12 bases remaining between them. The CDR3 is made up of 14 amino acids. Germline V gene lookup returns CDR1 SGHTA and CDR2 FQGNSA. The CDR3 DNA sequence: TGTGCCAGCAGCTTAGTTACCGCGGGGCACGAGCAGTACTTC. This gives the protein CASSLVTAGHEQYF.

This clone was seen repeatedly, ten times or more. Being one base from a much bigger clone, this may be a read error. This chain uses TRBV19 with TRBJ2-3, with D unclear. The V gene's germline CDR1 is LNHDA and CDR2 SQIVND (reference sequence). The CDR3 sequence is 14 residues long. CDR3: CASSAHTSRDTRYF. The CDR3 nucleotides are TGTGCCAGTAGTGCCCACACAAGCCGAGATACGCGGTATTTT.

Ten or more counts support this clone. The rearrangement joins TRBV20-1 to TRBJ2-1; 10 nucleotides align to TRBD2. Germline V gene lookup returns CDR1 DFQATT and CDR2 SNEGSKA (reference sequence). With V trimmed by 3 bases and J by 0 bases, 8 bases remained unmatched. There are 17 residues in the CDR3. In DNA form, the CDR3 reads TGCAGTGCTAGTTCTAGCGGGAGAACCGGCTCCTACAATGAGCAGTTCTTC. This codes for CSASSSGRTGSYNEQFF.

A remark on this clone: This may arise from a read error, as a much more abundant clone is one base away. Because the CDR3 is missing its conserved closing phenylalanine or tryptophan, this is likely a read error. V is TRBV18 and J is TRBJ2-1; D possibly corresponds to TRBD2 (6 bases). CDR1 and CDR2 from the germline V gene are KGHSH and LQKENI. This CDR3 has 19 amino acids. Trimming pared 3 bases from V and 3 bases from J, leaving 24 bases between. CDR3 loop: CASSPGEASERALYNEQFL. For the CDR3, the DNA is TGTGCCAGCTCACCCGGGGAGGCTAGCGAGAGGGCCCTCTACAATGAGCAGTTCCTC.

This clone was observed at least ten times. This chain joins TRBV5-1 and TRBJ2-7; D not resolved. CDR3 length: 14 amino acids. In germline, CDR1 is SGHRS, CDR2 YFSETQ. Trimming cost V 4 bases and J 0 bases, with 11 bases left between them. CDR3 DNA: TGCGCCAGCAGCCTAACATGGAGCTCCTACGAGCAGTACTTC. This codes for CASSLTWSSYEQYF.

In its sample, this clone was seen a few times. This rearrangement joins TRBV24-1 to TRBJ1-4; unclear D gene. Germline loops: CDR1 KGHDR, CDR2 SFDVKD. The CDR3 extends over 14 amino acids. V was shortened by 7 bases and J by 3 bases, with 11 bases between the two germline ends. Here the CDR3 DNA reads TGTGCCACCAGCCAGAGCGGGGCTAATGAAAAACTGTTTTTT. This gives the protein CATSQSGANEKLFF.

With respect to this clone: Germline and junction disagree at one end, which may indicate a read error. This chain joins TRBV7-1 and TRBJ2-1; D may be TRBD2 (6 bases). TRBV7-1 is marked as an open reading frame, function uncertain. This CDR3 region has 19 residues. CDR3 sequence: CASSSRRDFVRSSYNERFF. The CDR3 nucleotides are TGTGCCAGCAGCTCGAGACGGGACTTCGTGCGAAGCTCCTACAATGAGCGGTTCTTC.

In this sample, this clone is medium-sized. This sequence joins TRBV27 and TRBJ2-7; weak D call: TRBD2 (5 bases). The CDR3 totals 15 residues. Per the germline V gene, CDR1 is MNHEY and CDR2 is SMNVEV (reference sequence). V shed 5 bases and J shed 1 base, with 15 bases lying between them. Written as DNA, the CDR3 is TGTGCCAGCAGTCCTAGCCCCCGGGGATCCTACGAGCAGTACTTC. Translating gives CASSPSPRGSYEQYF.

This clone was seen a few times. The V gene is TRBV6-1, the J gene TRBJ2-5; 7 nucleotides align to TRBD1. Germline values: CDR1 MNHNS, CDR2 SASEGT. CDR3 size: 16 residues. J gave up 2 bases and V 6 bases, and 12 bases lay outside the gene matches. CDR3 in DNA: TGTGCCAGCAGACGGGACAGCTCGACCTCACAAGAGACCCAGTACTTC. It yields the protein CASRRDSSTSQETQYF.

This clone has only a few counts. This chain connects TRBV7-9 to TRBJ2-1; 9 bases match TRBD2. Trimming cost V 8 bases and J 14 bases; bases outside gene matches: 10. Per germline, CDR1 SEHNR and CDR2 FQNEAQ (reference sequence). CDR3 length: 12 amino acids. CDR3: CASSRGGRAEFF. In DNA form, the CDR3 reads TGTGCCAGCTCCCGAGGCGGGAGGGCCGAGTTCTTC.

This chain joins TRBV11-1 and TRBJ2-1; TRBD2 agrees at 12 bases. V lost 4 bases and J lost 3; bases outside the gene matches: 19. This CDR3 has 21 amino acids. Germline V gives CDR1 SGHAT, CDR2 FQDESV (reference sequence). CDR3 residues: CASSSRGTSGRPLSYYNEQFF. CDR3 DNA: TGTGCCAGCAGCTCCCGAGGCACTAGCGGGAGGCCTCTGAGCTACTACAATGAGCAGTTCTTC.

Note on this clone: Its ends do not fully match the called genes, so a read error is possible. The chain joins TRBV24-1 to TRBJ2-2; weak D call: TRBD2 (7 bases). The CDR3 is made up of 15 amino acids. CDR1 and CDR2 from the germline V gene are KGHDR and SFDVKD. In DNA form, the CDR3 reads TGTGCCACCATCCCTAGTCGGGGGGACACCGGCGAGCTGTTTTTT. Protein: CATIPSRGDTGELFF.

Relative to its sample, this clone is medium-sized. The genes are TRBV28 and TRBJ2-3; D is unresolved. The length of the CDR3 is 13 residues. V lost 6 bases, J lost 2 bases, and 9 bases lay in between. CDR1 is MDHEN, CDR2 SYDVKM, per germline. Here the CDR3 reads CASSPDFTDTQYF. The DNA for the CDR3 is TGTGCCAGCAGCCCCGACTTCACAGATACGCAGTATTTT.

This CDR3 is CASRAASYGYTF. DNA of the CDR3: TGTGCCAGCAGGGCGGCCAGCTATGGCTACACCTTC. The chain links TRBV6-1 to TRBJ1-2; D not resolved. Trimming pared 6 bases from V and 4 bases from J, leaving 9 bases between. Germline V lookup: CDR1 MNHNS, CDR2 SASEGT. The CDR3 runs 12 residues.

This clone is termed medium-sized. J is TRBJ1-3 and V is TRBV12-3 or TRBV12-4; D gene uncertain. CDR3 size: 15 residues. V was cut by 2 bases and J by 2 bases, with 10 bases left in between. The CDR3 here is CASSLRTVAGNTIYF. In DNA form, the CDR3 reads TGTGCCAGCAGTTTACGGACCGTAGCTGGAAACACCATATATTTT.

In its sample, this clone was seen many times. Just one base apart from a much larger clone, this may be a read error. The chain carries TRBV7-2 and TRBJ2-5, with D uncertain. CDR1 and CDR2 from the germline V gene are SGHTA and FQGNSA. Trimming took 3 bases from V and 5 from J, leaving 13 bases between them. The CDR3 length is 14 residues. The CDR3: CASSFNKGEETQYF. CDR3 nucleotide sequence: TGTGCCAGCAGCTTTAACAAGGGCGAGGAGACCCAGTACTTC.

The chain uses TRBV6-1 and TRBJ1-6; 8 bases are shared with TRBD1. Germline CDR1 reads MNHNS; CDR2 reads SASEGT. V gave up 3 bases and J gave up 10 bases; unmatched junction bases: 11. This CDR3 contains 16 residues. CDR3 sequence reads: CASSDSGTGVSSPLHF. The CDR3 DNA reads TGTGCCAGCAGTGACTCCGGGACAGGCGTTTCGTCACCCCTCCACTTT.